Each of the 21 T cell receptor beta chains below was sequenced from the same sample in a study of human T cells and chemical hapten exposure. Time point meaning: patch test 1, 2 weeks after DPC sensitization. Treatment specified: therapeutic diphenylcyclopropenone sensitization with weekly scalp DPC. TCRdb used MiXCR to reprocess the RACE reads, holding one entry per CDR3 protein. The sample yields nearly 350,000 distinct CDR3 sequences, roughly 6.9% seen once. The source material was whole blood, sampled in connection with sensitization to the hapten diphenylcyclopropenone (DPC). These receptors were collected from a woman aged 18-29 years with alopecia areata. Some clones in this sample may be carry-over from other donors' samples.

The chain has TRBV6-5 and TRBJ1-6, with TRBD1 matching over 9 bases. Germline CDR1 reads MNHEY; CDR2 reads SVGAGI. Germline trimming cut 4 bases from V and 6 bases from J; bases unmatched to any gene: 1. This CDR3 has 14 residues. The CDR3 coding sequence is TGTGCCAGCAGTTGGACAGGGGTTAATTCACCCCTCCACTTT. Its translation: CASSWTGVNSPLHF.

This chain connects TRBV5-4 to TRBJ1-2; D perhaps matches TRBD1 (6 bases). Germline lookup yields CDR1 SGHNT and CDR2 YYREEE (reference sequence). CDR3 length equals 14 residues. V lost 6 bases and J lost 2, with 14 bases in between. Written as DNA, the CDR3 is TGTGCCAGCACCCGACAGGTTCCAAACTATGGCTACACCTTC. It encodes CASTRQVPNYGYTF.

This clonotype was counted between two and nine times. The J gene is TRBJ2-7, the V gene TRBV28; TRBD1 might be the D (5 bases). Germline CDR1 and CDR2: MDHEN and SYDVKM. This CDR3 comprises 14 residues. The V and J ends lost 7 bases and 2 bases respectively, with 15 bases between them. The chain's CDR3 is CASNPKGNAYEQYF. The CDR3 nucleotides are TGTGCCAGCAACCCGAAGGGGAATGCCTACGAGCAGTACTTC.

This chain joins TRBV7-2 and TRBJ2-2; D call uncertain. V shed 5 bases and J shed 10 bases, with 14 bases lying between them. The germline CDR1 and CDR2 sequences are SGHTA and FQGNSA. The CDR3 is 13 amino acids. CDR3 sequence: CASSVRLRQELFF. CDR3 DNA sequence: TGTGCCAGCAGCGTGAGGCTGAGACAGGAGCTGTTTTTT.

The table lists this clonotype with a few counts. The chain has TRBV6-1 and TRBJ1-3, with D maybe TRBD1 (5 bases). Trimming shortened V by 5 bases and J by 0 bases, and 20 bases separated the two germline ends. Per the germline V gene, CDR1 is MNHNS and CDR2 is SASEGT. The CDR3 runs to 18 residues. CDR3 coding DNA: TGTGCCAGCAGTACGCCCCTAGGGACGGCGAGCTCTGGAAACACCATATATTTT. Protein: CASSTPLGTASSGNTIYF.

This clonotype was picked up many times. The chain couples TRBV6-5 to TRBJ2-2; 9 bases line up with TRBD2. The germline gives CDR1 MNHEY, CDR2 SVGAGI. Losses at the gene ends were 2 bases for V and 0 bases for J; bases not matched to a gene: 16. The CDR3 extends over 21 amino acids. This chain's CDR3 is CASSYNRLSASGASNTGELFF. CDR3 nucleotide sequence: TGTGCCAGCAGTTACAATCGTTTATCGGCTAGCGGGGCCTCGAACACCGGGGAGCTGTTTTTT.

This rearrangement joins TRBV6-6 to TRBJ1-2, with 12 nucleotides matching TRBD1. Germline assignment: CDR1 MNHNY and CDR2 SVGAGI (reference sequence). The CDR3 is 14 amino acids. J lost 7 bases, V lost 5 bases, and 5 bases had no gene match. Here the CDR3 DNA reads TGTGCCAGCAGTACCGGGACAGGGGGCTTTGGCTACACCTTC. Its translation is CASSTGTGGFGYTF.

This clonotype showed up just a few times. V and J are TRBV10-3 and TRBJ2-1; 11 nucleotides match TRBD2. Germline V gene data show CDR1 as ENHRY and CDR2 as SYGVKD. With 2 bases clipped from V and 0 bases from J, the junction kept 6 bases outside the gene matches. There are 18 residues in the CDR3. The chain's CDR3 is CAISEPSGGRSSYNEQFF. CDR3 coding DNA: TGTGCCATCAGTGAGCCTAGCGGGGGGCGAAGCTCCTACAATGAGCAGTTCTTC.

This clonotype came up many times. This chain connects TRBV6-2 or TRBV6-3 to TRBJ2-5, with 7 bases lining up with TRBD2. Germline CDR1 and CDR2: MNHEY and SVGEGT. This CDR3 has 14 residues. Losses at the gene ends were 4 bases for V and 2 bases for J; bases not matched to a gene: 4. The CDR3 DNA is TGTGCCAGCAGTTGGGACTACCGGCAAGAGACCCAGTACTTC. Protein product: CASSWDYRQETQYF.

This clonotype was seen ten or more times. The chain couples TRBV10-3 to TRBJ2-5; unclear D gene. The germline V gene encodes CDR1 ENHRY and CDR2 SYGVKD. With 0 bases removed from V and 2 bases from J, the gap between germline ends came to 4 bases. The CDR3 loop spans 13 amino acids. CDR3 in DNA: TGTGCCATCAGTGAGTCTACACAAGAGACCCAGTACTTC. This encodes CAISESTQETQYF.

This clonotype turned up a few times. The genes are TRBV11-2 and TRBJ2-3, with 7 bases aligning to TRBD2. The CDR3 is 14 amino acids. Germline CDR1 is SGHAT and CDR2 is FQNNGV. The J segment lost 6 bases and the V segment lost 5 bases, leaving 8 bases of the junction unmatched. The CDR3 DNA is TGTGCCAGCAGCCCCAATTCCGGGGGGGATACGCAGTATTTT. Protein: CASSPNSGGDTQYF.

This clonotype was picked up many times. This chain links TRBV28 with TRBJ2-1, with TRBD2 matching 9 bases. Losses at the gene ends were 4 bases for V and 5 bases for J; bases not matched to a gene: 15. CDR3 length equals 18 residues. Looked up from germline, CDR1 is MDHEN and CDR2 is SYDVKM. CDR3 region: CASSSPLLGLAGDNEQFF. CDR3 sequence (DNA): TGTGCCAGCAGTTCCCCTCTACTGGGACTAGCTGGTGACAATGAGCAGTTCTTC.

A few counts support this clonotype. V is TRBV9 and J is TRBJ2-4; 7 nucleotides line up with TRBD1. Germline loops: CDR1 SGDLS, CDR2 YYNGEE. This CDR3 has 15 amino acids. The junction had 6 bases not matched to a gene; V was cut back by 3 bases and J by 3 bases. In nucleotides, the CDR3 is TGTGCCAGCAGCGATCGACAGGGCAGCAAAAACATTCAGTACTTC. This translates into CASSDRQGSKNIQYF.

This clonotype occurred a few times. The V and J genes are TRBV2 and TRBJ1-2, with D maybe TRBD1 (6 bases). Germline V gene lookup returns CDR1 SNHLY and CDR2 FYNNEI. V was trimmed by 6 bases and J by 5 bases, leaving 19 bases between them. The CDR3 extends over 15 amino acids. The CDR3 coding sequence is TGTGCCAGCAGGGGGGGAGGACAGCTGCTTTATGGCTACACCTTC. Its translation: CASRGGGQLLYGYTF. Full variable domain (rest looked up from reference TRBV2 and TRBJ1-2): EPEVTQTPSHQVTQMGQEVILRCVPISNHLYFYWYRQILGQKVEFLVSFYNNEISEKSEIFDDQFSVERPDGSNFTLKIRSTKLEDSAMYFCASRGGGQLLYGYTFGSGTRLTVV.

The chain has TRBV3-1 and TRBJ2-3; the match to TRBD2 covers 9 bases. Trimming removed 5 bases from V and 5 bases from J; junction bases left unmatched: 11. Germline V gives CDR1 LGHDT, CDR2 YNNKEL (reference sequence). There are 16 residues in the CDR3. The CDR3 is CASSDLGGGAEDTQYF. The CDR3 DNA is TGTGCCAGCAGCGATTTAGGCGGGGGGGCTGAAGATACGCAGTATTTT.

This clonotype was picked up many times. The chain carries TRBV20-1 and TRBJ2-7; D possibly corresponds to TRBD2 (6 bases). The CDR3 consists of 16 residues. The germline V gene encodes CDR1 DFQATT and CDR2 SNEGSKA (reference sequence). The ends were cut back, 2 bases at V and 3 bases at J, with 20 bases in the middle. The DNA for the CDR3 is TGCAGTGCTAGACCCAGCGGGTCCGGTCCGCTCTACGAGCAGTACTTC. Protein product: CSARPSGSGPLYEQYF.

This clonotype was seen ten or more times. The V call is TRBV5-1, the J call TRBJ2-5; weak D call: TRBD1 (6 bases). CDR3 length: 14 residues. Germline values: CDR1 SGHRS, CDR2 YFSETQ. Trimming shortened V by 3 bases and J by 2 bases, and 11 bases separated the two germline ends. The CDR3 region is CASSSGQTQETQYF. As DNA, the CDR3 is TGCGCCAGCAGCTCCGGACAGACTCAAGAGACCCAGTACTTC.

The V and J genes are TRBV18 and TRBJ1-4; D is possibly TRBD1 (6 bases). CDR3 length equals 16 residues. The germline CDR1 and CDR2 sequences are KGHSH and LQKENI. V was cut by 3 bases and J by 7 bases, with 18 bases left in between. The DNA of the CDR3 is TGTGCCAGCTCACCGAGACAGGCATTGTCTAGTGAAAAACTGTTTTTT. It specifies CASSPRQALSSEKLFF.

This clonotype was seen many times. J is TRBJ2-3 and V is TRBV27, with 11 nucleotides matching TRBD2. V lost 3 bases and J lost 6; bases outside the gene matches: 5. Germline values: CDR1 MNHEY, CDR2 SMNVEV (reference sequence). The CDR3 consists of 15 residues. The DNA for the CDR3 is TGTGCCAGCAGTTTGCCCACTAGCGGGGGCGATACGCAGTATTTT. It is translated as CASSLPTSGGDTQYF.

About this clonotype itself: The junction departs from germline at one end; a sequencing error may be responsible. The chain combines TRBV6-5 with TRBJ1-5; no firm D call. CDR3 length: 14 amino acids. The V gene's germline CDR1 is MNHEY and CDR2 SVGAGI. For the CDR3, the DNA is TGTGCCAACAGTTACAATTACAGAGATCAGCCCCAGCATTTT. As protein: CANSYNYRDQPQHF.

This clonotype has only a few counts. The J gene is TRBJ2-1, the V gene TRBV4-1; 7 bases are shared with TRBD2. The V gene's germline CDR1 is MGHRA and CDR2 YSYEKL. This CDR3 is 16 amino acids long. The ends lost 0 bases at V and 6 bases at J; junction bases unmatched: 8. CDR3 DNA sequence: TGCGCCAGCAGCCAAGAAAGGCTAGCGGAGATCAATGAGCAGTTCTTC. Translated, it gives CASSQERLAEINEQFF.